The present T cell receptor beta chain was sequenced within a study of CXCR3-negative and CXCR3-positive naive CD8 T cells (dated by TCRdb to the late 2010s). Looking at the study overall: In total, 130 million to 150 million TRB reads were obtained, which works out to roughly 1.5 +/- 0.3 million reads per library. Data from about ten donors, pooled across two independent experiments, went into the diversity and physicochemical repertoire analyses. The TRBV-TRBJ cluster analysis covered naive subsets from several donors and memory cells from 3 donors.

Results and caveats for the whole study, not just this receptor: Similar TRBV-TRBJ usage was shown by naive CXCR3-negative and CXCR3-positive cells from the same donor, whereas distinct patterns were shown by memory cells. Comparably high repertoire diversity was found in both naive subsets, whereas much lower repertoire diversity was found in memory CD8+ T cells. Because surface CD5, which is linked to self-reactivity in mice, was comparable between the naive subsets, TCR interaction strength was also inferred from the physicochemical properties of TRB CDR3s. CXCR3 expression partially decreased after cryopreservation, so most assays used freshly isolated PBMCs. Compared with CXCR3-negative naive cells, CXCR3-positive naive cells had TRB CDR3s with higher hydrophobicity (lower Kidera factor 4), lower energy, and higher strength and volume indices.

Each CD8+ T cell subset was flow-sorted in triplicate, and 250,000 to 300,000 cells per subset were placed directly into RLT lysis buffer. To exclude memory contaminants, naive CD8+ T cells were stringently defined as CD45RO-CCR7+CD27+CD95-. Peripheral blood mononuclear cells were isolated from buffy coats using standard density gradient centrifugation. A FACSAria III was used to flow-sort naive CD8+ T cells into CXCR3-negative and CXCR3-positive populations. Total RNA was extracted from sorted cells with an RNeasy Mini Kit. As for this clonotype: Its cognate antigen has yet to be identified.

This sample was sequenced with a NextSeq 550. The Human TCR Profiling Kit (MiLaboratory) was used to make UMI-labeled 5' RACE TRB cDNA libraries. cDNA synthesis used the entire amount of extracted RNA, and PCR amplification then used the entire amount of cDNA produced. Libraries were prepared in parallel using an identical number of PCR cycles. The source study handled its data this way. With a requirement of at least two reads per UMI, MIGEC and MiXCR extracted about 48,000 +/- 9,800 unique UMI-labeled TRB cDNA molecules per library. An average of approximately 40,000 +/- 10,000 functional in-frame TRB CDR3 nucleotide clonotypes without stop codons was found per library. After each sample was downsampled to 5000 UMI-labeled TRB molecules, VDJtools was used to calculate diversity metrics such as normalized Shannon-Wiener and Chao1. For the central five CDR3 residues, VDJtools calculated physicochemical properties weighted by clonotype size, namely interaction energy, strength, volume and Kidera factor 4. TCRdb reprocessed the reads, so every CDR3 protein sequence counts as one entry and DNA is not shown. The V and J calls shown here were made by TCRdb, not taken from the authors' results. This sample's table has entries for some 53,000 distinct CDR3 sequences. 0.55% to 0.6% of the sample is held by the ten biggest clonotypes.

Via the germline V gene (reference sequence), CDR1 is SEHNR and CDR2 FQNEAQ. Including the terminal cysteine and phenylalanine, the CDR3 comprises 17 residues. The entry carries no DNA sequence. This TCR was sampled from a human donor in good health. Some clones in this sample may be carry-over from other donors' samples. The sequencing input was naive CXCR3+ CD8+ T cells from blood. The cell subset or site label, as the study defines it: CD45RO-CCR7+CD27+CD95- naive CD8+ T cells expressing CXCR3 (TNR3+). The sequence links TRBV7-9 to TRBJ2-5; without DNA, the TCRdb call of TRBD1 cannot be checked. The CDR3 reads as follows: CASSRTDRGPPGETQYF.